The present entry profiles one T cell receptor beta chain with its context. Its antigen is not identified. The missing CDR3 end, 3 residues past where the read stops, is filled in from the germline J gene. The assay was immunoSEQ multiplex PCR, and TCRdb's table has in-frame clones only and misses some. The sample has about 29,000 clones. The CDR3 spans 14 residues. V lost 4 bases, J lost 3 bases, and 3 bases stayed unmatched. CDR1 and CDR2 from the germline V gene are MNHNS and SASEGT. These data are taken from a study of T cells in women clearing cervical HPV infection. Study overall: Case blood was drawn when the lesion was first found; control blood after infection became undetectable. For cases, blood was sampled a median approximately 150 days after lesion detection, interquartile range roughly 80 to 220 days.

Study results and caveats: Unknown T-cell numbers per sample may underlie the richness differences. CIN3+ cases had significantly higher TCR richness than controls; evenness did not differ.

Sequencing was performed on blood buffy coat. The TCR sequence derives from a woman aged 18-70 years with a cervical HPV16 infection that either progressed to CIN3+ or cleared (not recorded which). The J gene is TRBJ2-7, the V gene TRBV6-1; TRBD2 matches at 10 bases. The CDR3 sequence is CASSGLAGDYEQYF. The CDR3 bases that were read are TGTGCCAGCAGTGGGCTAGCGGGAGACTACGAG.